What follows is one T cell receptor beta chain and its context. As yet, its antigen is unknown. With 2 bases removed from V and 2 bases from J, the gap between germline ends came to 8 bases. The CDR3 runs to 13 residues. CDR1 is GTSNPN, CDR2 SVGIG, per germline (reference sequence). The sample comes from a study of shared clonotypes between healthy human individuals. Sequencing was performed with immunoSEQ multiplex PCR; in TCRdb, only in-frame clones are kept and a portion is missing. The table lists 95,000 to 120,000 clones, roughly two thirds of them singletons. Findings of the study overall: Generally, estimated richness proved larger in naive subsets than it did in memory subsets.

The genes are TRBV30 and TRBJ2-3; D remains unclear. Sequenced: memory CD8+ T cells sorted from blood. The sample's subset: CD45RO+ cells pooled with CCR7-negative TemRA cells. This sequence was found in a woman aged 25-40 years in good health. The CDR3 loop reads CAWSITATDTQYF. CDR3 sequence (DNA): TGTGCCTGGAGTATCACGGCCACAGATACGCAGTATTTT.